The 27 T cell receptor beta chains given below trace back to one sample, sequenced in a study of cytomegalovirus exposure and HLA in healthy donors. The study ran its PCR with 60 Vbeta and 13 Jbeta primers. Here immunoSEQ multiplex PCR was the method, and the copy in TCRdb shows in-frame clones only, minus some. Recorded for this sample: more than 40,000 clones. Sequencing used PBMCs. The receptors stem from a man aged 40-55 years in good health and CMV-seropositive.

J is TRBJ2-1 and V is TRBV7-9, with 9 bases fitting TRBD2. Per germline, CDR1 SEHNR and CDR2 FQNEAQ (reference sequence). Trimming took 5 bases from V and 4 from J; bases not matched to a gene: 9. This CDR3 contains 16 residues. CDR3 region: CASSPPGGGAYNEQFF. The DNA of the CDR3 is TGTGCCAGCAGCCCCCCCGGCGGGGGGGCTTACAATGAGCAGTTCTTC.

The chain is built from TRBV7-3 and TRBJ1-1; D may be TRBD1 (5 bases). Germline lookup yields CDR1 SGHTA and CDR2 FQGTGA. The CDR3 is 13 amino acids. With 4 bases removed from V and 2 bases from J, the gap between germline ends came to 8 bases. CDR3 sequence reads: CASSWGGNTEAFF. CDR3 coding DNA: TGTGCCAGCAGCTGGGGGGGTAACACTGAAGCTTTCTTT.

J is TRBJ2-3 and V is TRBV4-1; the match to TRBD2 covers 13 bases. The CDR3 sequence is 17 residues long. CDR1 and CDR2 from the germline V gene are MGHRA and YSYEKL. V lost 4 bases and J lost 5; bases outside the gene matches: 9. The CDR3 protein is CASSPGGLAGIQDTQYF. The CDR3 coding sequence is TGCGCCAGCAGCCCTGGGGGACTAGCGGGAATACAAGATACGCAGTATTTT.

This chain joins TRBV9 and TRBJ1-4; TRBD1 aligns across 9 bases. V lost 4 bases, J lost 7 bases, and 11 bases stayed unmatched. There are 16 residues in the CDR3. From germline, CDR1 is SGDLS and CDR2 YYNGEE. CDR3 sequence reads: CASSPPPTGGFEKLFF. CDR3 DNA: TGTGCCAGCAGCCCTCCTCCCACAGGGGGCTTTGAAAAACTGTTTTTT.

The chain joins TRBV18 to TRBJ1-4, with D perhaps matching TRBD1 (6 bases). The CDR3 contains 16 residues. Per germline, CDR1 KGHSH and CDR2 LQKENI. V was cut by 4 bases and J by 5 bases, with 17 bases left in between. In DNA form, the CDR3 reads TGTGCCAGCTCACGGAGAACGGACAGCTACAATGAAAAACTGTTTTTT. This translates into CASSRRTDSYNEKLFF.

The V call is TRBV4-1, the J call TRBJ1-1, with D hard to call. CDR3 size: 13 residues. Between the trimmed V and J ends, which lost 1 base and 4 bases, there was a span of 7 bases. Germline CDR1 reads MGHRA; CDR2 reads YSYEKL. The CDR3: CASSQGRGTEAFF. The CDR3 DNA is TGCGCCAGCAGCCAAGGACGGGGCACTGAAGCTTTCTTT.

The rearrangement links TRBV28 to TRBJ1-2, with 10 bases lining up with TRBD1. Germline CDR1 is MDHEN and CDR2 is SYDVKM. Losses at the gene ends were 1 base for V and 7 bases for J; bases not matched to a gene: 9. The CDR3 extends over 16 amino acids. CDR3 sequence (DNA): TGTGCCAGCAGTTTATATGAGGGACAGGGGATCGGTGGCTACACCTTC. Its protein is CASSLYEGQGIGGYTF.

CDR3 DNA: TGCGCCAGCAGCCAAGGTCACGGGACAGACACTGAAGCTTTCTTT. The encoded protein is CASSQGHGTDTEAFF. The chain combines TRBV4-1 with TRBJ1-1; 7 bases agree with TRBD1. The CDR3 sequence is 15 residues long. The V gene end was trimmed by 1 base and the J gene end by 3 bases; junction bases not matched to a gene: 5. CDR1 is MGHRA and CDR2 is YSYEKL in the germline V gene.

This sequence joins TRBV7-6 and TRBJ2-7; TRBD1 aligns across 8 bases. J lost 2 bases, V lost 4 bases, and 7 bases had no gene match. The CDR3 spans 15 residues. Germline V gene lookup returns CDR1 SGHVS and CDR2 FNYEAQ. CDR3 in DNA: TGTGCCAGCAGCTCTACAGGGGGACGACCCTACGAGCAGTACTTC. It is translated as CASSSTGGRPYEQYF.

This chain uses TRBV6-5 with TRBJ1-1, with D possibly matching TRBD1 (6 bases). Germline loops: CDR1 MNHEY, CDR2 SVGAGI. V lost 0 bases and J 1 base, leaving 9 bases between the germline ends. CDR3 length equals 15 residues. The CDR3 is CASSYSAGENTEAFF. The CDR3 DNA sequence: TGTGCCAGCAGTTACTCGGCAGGGGAGAACACTGAAGCTTTCTTT.

The rearrangement joins TRBV27 to TRBJ1-6, with TRBD1 as a possible D gene (6 bases). The CDR3 runs 16 residues. The V gene's germline CDR1 is MNHEY and CDR2 SMNVEV (reference sequence). Trimming shortened V by 3 bases and J by 5 bases, and 14 bases separated the two germline ends. The chain's CDR3 is CASSFAGGADNSPLHF. Here the CDR3 DNA reads TGTGCCAGCAGTTTTGCTGGGGGCGCCGATAATTCACCCCTCCACTTT.

V usage is TRBV5-1 and J usage is TRBJ2-3; possible D gene TRBD1, 8 bases. The V end lost 2 bases, the J end lost 3 bases, and 13 bases lay between the germline ends. The CDR3 spans 15 residues. The V gene's germline CDR1 is SGHRS and CDR2 YFSETQ. CDR3 region: CASSLQGGTTDTQYF. For the CDR3, the DNA is TGCGCCAGCAGCTTACAGGGGGGGACAACAGATACGCAGTATTTT. The whole variable domain, filled in from reference TRBV5-1 and TRBJ2-3, reads KAGVTQTPRYLIKTRGQQVTLSCSPISGHRSVSWYQQTPGQGLQFLFEYFSETQRNKGNFPGRFSGRQFSNSRSEMNVSTLELGDSALYLCASSLQGGTTDTQYFGPGTRLTVL.

The rearrangement uses TRBV11-2 and TRBJ1-1; D might be TRBD1 (5 bases). Trimming left V 2 bases short and J 6 bases short, with 10 bases between. The CDR3 sequence is 13 residues long. The germline CDR1 and CDR2 sequences are SGHAT and FQNNGV. This CDR3 reads CASSLSQGPEAFF. CDR3 bases: TGTGCCAGCAGCTTAAGTCAGGGCCCTGAAGCTTTCTTT.

The chain is built from TRBV7-6 and TRBJ1-2, with D tentatively TRBD1 (5 bases). V was clipped by 1 base and J by 0 bases, with 9 bases between them. The CDR3 extends over 15 amino acids. Germline CDR1 is SGHVS and CDR2 is FNYEAQ. The CDR3 here is CASSLGQGTNYGYTF. The CDR3 region has the DNA TGTGCCAGCAGCTTAGGGCAGGGTACTAACTATGGCTACACCTTC.

This chain uses TRBV18 with TRBJ2-7; 12 bases fit TRBD1. There are 14 residues in the CDR3. The V gene's germline CDR1 is KGHSH and CDR2 LQKENI. J gave up 5 bases and V 8 bases, and 7 bases lay outside the gene matches. The CDR3 sequence is CASTYGTGGHEQYF. In DNA, the CDR3 is TGTGCCAGCACCTACGGGACAGGGGGCCACGAGCAGTACTTC.

This rearrangement joins TRBV15 to TRBJ2-3; TRBD2 aligns across 8 bases. Trimming took 0 bases from V and 4 from J; bases not matched to a gene: 6. Germline loops: CDR1 LNHNV, CDR2 YYDKDF (reference sequence). The CDR3 is made up of 16 amino acids. CDR3 region: CATSREAVAGSDTQYF. The CDR3 DNA is TGTGCCACCAGCAGAGAGGCGGTAGCGGGGTCAGATACGCAGTATTTT.

This chain links TRBV6-5 with TRBJ2-3; 10 nucleotides line up with TRBD1. Germline V gene data show CDR1 as MNHEY and CDR2 as SVGAGI. Unmatched junction bases numbered 6, after V lost 4 bases and J lost 5 bases. The CDR3 has 15 residues. This CDR3 reads CASSFSTGGQDTQYF. The CDR3 bases are TGTGCCAGCAGTTTTTCGACAGGGGGCCAAGATACGCAGTATTTT.

The rearrangement uses TRBV19 and TRBJ2-4, with 9 nucleotides matching TRBD2. In germline, CDR1 is LNHDA, CDR2 SQIVND (reference sequence). This CDR3 spans 18 amino acids. V gave up 5 bases and J gave up 4 bases; unmatched junction bases: 15. As DNA, the CDR3 is TGTGCCAGTAGTCCGTACTCCCCTGTGACTAGCGGAAAAAACATTCAGTACTTC. Protein product: CASSPYSPVTSGKNIQYF.

This chain connects TRBV5-6 to TRBJ2-7, with D unresolved. In germline, CDR1 is SGHDT, CDR2 YYEEEE. This CDR3 spans 11 amino acids. Trimming took off 5 bases at V and 3 bases at J, with 6 bases between the two ends. The CDR3 is CASSRGYEQYF. The DNA for the CDR3 is TGTGCCAGCAGTCGAGGCTACGAGCAGTACTTC.

The chain combines TRBV30 with TRBJ2-3; maybe TRBD1 (6 bases). V dropped 5 bases and J dropped 7 bases, with 10 bases sitting between them. In germline, CDR1 is GTSNPN, CDR2 SVGIG (reference sequence). CDR3 size: 11 residues. The CDR3 loop is CAWWGHYTQYF. The CDR3 nucleotides are TGTGCCTGGTGGGGGCATTATACGCAGTATTTT.

The rearrangement links TRBV5-1 to TRBJ2-7; 10 bases map to TRBD1. This CDR3 spans 16 amino acids. CDR1 is SGHRS and CDR2 is YFSETQ in the germline V gene. The ends lost 0 bases at V and 7 bases at J; junction bases unmatched: 10. CDR3 sequence: CASSLGTGQGIGEQYF. In nucleotides, the CDR3 is TGCGCCAGCAGCTTGGGAACGGGACAGGGGATCGGGGAGCAGTACTTC. Full variable domain (missing parts from reference TRBV5-1 and TRBJ2-7): KAGVTQTPRYLIKTRGQQVTLSCSPISGHRSVSWYQQTPGQGLQFLFEYFSETQRNKGNFPGRFSGRQFSNSRSEMNVSTLELGDSALYLCASSLGTGQGIGEQYFGPGTRLTVT.

DNA of the CDR3: TGTGCCAGCAGCTTAGGGGCAGCGGGGGGTTACAATGAGCAGTTCTTC. Translated, it gives CASSLGAAGGYNEQFF. The V and J genes are TRBV7-2 and TRBJ2-1, with TRBD2 matching 9 bases. The germline V gene encodes CDR1 SGHTA and CDR2 FQGNSA. This CDR3 region has 16 residues. V was clipped by 1 base and J by 4 bases; unmatched bases: 5.

The chain joins TRBV7-9 to TRBJ2-7, with 8 bases matching TRBD1. Losses at the gene ends were 5 bases for V and 4 bases for J; bases not matched to a gene: 4. In germline, CDR1 is SEHNR, CDR2 FQNEAQ (reference sequence). The length of the CDR3 is 13 residues. The CDR3 DNA follows: TGTGCCAGCAGCCGCAGACAGGGGTACGAGCAGTACTTC. Its protein product is CASSRRQGYEQYF.

J is TRBJ2-2 and V is TRBV7-9; 8 bases map to TRBD2. Per the germline V gene, CDR1 is SEHNR and CDR2 is FQNEAQ (reference sequence). Losses at the gene ends were 7 bases for V and 4 bases for J; bases not matched to a gene: 8. The CDR3 has 15 residues. CDR3 sequence (DNA): TGTGCCAGCACGCGGCGGGGGGCTATCACCGGGGAGCTGTTTTTT. This translates into CASTRRGAITGELFF.

The chain couples TRBV4-2 to TRBJ2-3; D is undetermined. There are 13 residues in the CDR3. Trimming removed 0 bases from V and 6 bases from J, with 7 bases in between. Germline CDR1 reads LGHNA; CDR2 reads YNFKEQ. CDR3 sequence: CASSQDPPDTQYF. CDR3 sequence (DNA): TGTGCCAGCAGCCAAGATCCTCCGGATACGCAGTATTTT.

About this clone itself: One junction end does not reproduce the germline sequence, and a read error may be involved. The chain links TRBV7-7 to TRBJ2-2, with 7 bases that match TRBD1. Germline V gene data show CDR1 as SSHAT and CDR2 as FNYEAQ (reference sequence). The CDR3 runs to 15 residues. The CDR3 here is CASSQGQRGTGELFF. The CDR3 nucleotides read TGTGCTAGCAGCCAGGGACAGCGCGGCACCGGGGAGCTGTTTTTT.

The chain employs TRBV4-2 and TRBJ1-1, with D perhaps matching TRBD1 (6 bases). This CDR3 has 17 residues. Germline CDR1 reads LGHNA; CDR2 reads YNFKEQ. The V end lost 1 base, the J end lost 0 bases, and 15 bases lay between the germline ends. CDR3: CASSQGEQGRVNTEAFF. In nucleotides, the CDR3 is TGTGCCAGCAGCCAAGGAGAACAGGGCCGAGTGAACACTGAAGCTTTCTTT.